The 10 T cell receptor beta chains reported below all come from one sample, sequenced in a study of cytomegalovirus exposure and HLA in healthy donors. TCRdb's copy holds only in-frame clones and misses some; the assay was immunoSEQ multiplex PCR. The sample records about 92,000 clones, about 94% being singletons. Sequencing was performed on PBMCs. These receptors originate from a woman in her twenties or thirties in good health and CMV-seropositive.

This chain uses TRBV9 with TRBJ2-7; 7 nucleotides line up with TRBD1. This CDR3 is 15 amino acids long. The trim removed 4 bases at V and 2 bases at J, leaving 9 bases unmatched. Per the germline V gene, CDR1 is SGDLS and CDR2 is YYNGEE. CDR3 in amino acids: CASSPTGQGAYEQYF. CDR3 DNA sequence: TGTGCCAGCAGCCCTACCGGGCAGGGGGCCTACGAGCAGTACTTC.

This clone was detected once. This chain uses TRBV18 with TRBJ1-1, with a weak D call TRBD1 (5 bases). CDR1 is KGHSH and CDR2 is LQKENI in the germline V gene. V lost 2 bases and J 1 base, leaving 14 bases between the germline ends. CDR3 size: 16 residues. The CDR3 spells CASSPSWGGQNTEAFF. CDR3 bases: TGTGCCAGCTCACCATCGTGGGGCGGACAGAACACTGAAGCTTTCTTT.

The gene calls are TRBV28 and TRBJ1-1; possibly TRBD1 for D (5 bases). There are 15 residues in the CDR3. V was cut by 4 bases and J by 3 bases, with 15 bases left in between. CDR1 is MDHEN and CDR2 is SYDVKM in the germline V gene. The CDR3 DNA sequence: TGTGCCAGCAGTTACCCTACAGGTAAACACACTGAAGCTTTCTTT. This gives the protein CASSYPTGKHTEAFF.

V usage is TRBV14 and J usage is TRBJ2-1; the D is unclear. The CDR3 runs to 14 residues. Germline V gene sequence: CDR1 SGHDN, CDR2 FVKESK. V was clipped by 1 base and J by 5 bases, with 9 bases between them. CDR3 nucleotides: TGTGCCAGCAGCCAAGTTAAGAGAAACAATGAGCAGTTCTTC. This gives the protein CASSQVKRNNEQFF.

This clone was recorded only once. This sequence joins TRBV5-1 and TRBJ2-5; 7 bases map to TRBD1. V shed 4 bases, J shed 5 bases, and the junction held 11 bases outside the gene matches. There are 15 residues in the CDR3. Germline V gene lookup returns CDR1 SGHRS and CDR2 YFSETQ. The CDR3 here is CASSPDTGVGETQYF. The CDR3 coding sequence is TGCGCCAGCAGCCCCGATACAGGGGTCGGGGAGACCCAGTACTTC.

The chain is built from TRBV18 and TRBJ2-3, with TRBD2 matching 13 bases. The V segment lost 1 base and the J segment 5 bases; nucleotides outside the gene matches: 6. The CDR3 covers 17 residues. From germline, CDR1 is KGHSH and CDR2 LQKENI. The CDR3: CASSPLLAGGPGDTQYF. In DNA form, the CDR3 reads TGTGCCAGCTCACCACTACTAGCGGGAGGGCCAGGAGATACGCAGTATTTT.

The chain recombines TRBV28 with TRBJ2-3, with 8 bases identical to TRBD2. V shed 6 bases, J shed 4 bases, and the junction held 12 bases outside the gene matches. The CDR3 has 16 residues. Per germline, CDR1 MDHEN and CDR2 SYDVKM. The CDR3 DNA sequence: TGTGCCAGCAGCAGTAGCGGGACCCCCGCCGCAGATACGCAGTATTTT. Translating gives CASSSSGTPAADTQYF.

The chain joins TRBV15 to TRBJ2-7, with unresolved D. Germline CDR1 is LNHNV and CDR2 is YYDKDF (reference sequence). This CDR3 spans 15 amino acids. V was shortened by 4 bases and J by 0 bases, with 13 bases between the two germline ends. The CDR3: CATSNEAANSYEQYF. DNA for the CDR3: TGTGCCACCAGCAACGAGGCAGCCAACTCCTACGAGCAGTACTTC.

J is TRBJ2-7 and V is TRBV6-1; 7 nucleotides line up with TRBD1. Germline assignment: CDR1 MNHNS and CDR2 SASEGT. The CDR3 has 12 residues. Losses at the gene ends were 5 bases for V and 3 bases for J; bases not matched to a gene: 1. For the CDR3, the DNA is TGTGCCAGCAGTCCAGGGGGCTACGAGCAGTACTTC. Protein sequence: CASSPGGYEQYF.

The rearrangement uses TRBV4-3 and TRBJ2-7, with D possibly matching TRBD2 (5 bases). The CDR3 is 16 residues long. Germline V gene data show CDR1 as LGHNA and CDR2 as YSLEER. V was trimmed by 0 bases and J by 2 bases, leaving 14 bases between them. CDR3 DNA: TGCGCCAGCAGCCAAGATCTAGCAGGAACCCCCTACGAGCAGTACTTC. Protein sequence: CASSQDLAGTPYEQYF.